This T cell receptor (beta chain) was recorded in a study of blood T cell repertoires in COVID-19. This CDR3 has 13 amino acids. The germline V gene encodes CDR1 MNHEY and CDR2 SVGAGI. V gave up 4 bases and J gave up 10 bases; unmatched junction bases: 4. Source study methods: By means of reference gene primer amplification, nucleated cell counts were estimated. Sequencing was performed with immunoSEQ multiplex PCR; in TCRdb, only in-frame clones are kept and a portion is missing. V and J calls and clone size follow that table, whereas D and trimming were derived from the DNA. The sample includes nearly 80,000 clones, approximately 80% seen only once; the top ten take more than 5%.

The chain couples TRBV6-5 to TRBJ1-6; 7 nucleotides agree with TRBD1. This TCR was recovered from a man in his 60s with active or convalescent COVID-19. Sequencing was done on a sample of peripheral blood. CDR3: CASSLQGTSPLHF. In DNA form, the CDR3 reads TGTGCCAGCAGTTTACAGGGGACCTCACCCCTCCACTTT.